This T cell receptor (beta chain) is drawn from a study of blood T cell repertoires in COVID-19 (dated by TCRdb to 2020 to 2021). About the full investigation: Samples from collaborators originated in the United States, Italy and Spain and spanned both the acute and convalescent phases of COVID-19. Nearly every sample came with metadata listing a de-identified subject ID, COVID-19 status, age in years and sex. Subjects who had been exposed to COVID-19, were actively infected with it, or had recovered from it provided the deeply sampled blood TCRbeta repertoires that made up the dataset. Where HLA class I and class II types were available, the types were taken from metadata supplied by the sample provider, not from assay-based typing. Samples came from the ongoing ImmuneRACE study (first 160 participants) plus 1,254 subjects from 6 global collaborators. The prospective study material was composed of cDNA or gDNA derived from T cells, B-cell-depleted T cells, or PBMCs. The repertoires were made available in a free public database intended to serve as a resource for research on the immune response to SARS-CoV-2.

Details on this clone: Its antigen is unknown. No much larger clone exists at a distance of one base, and base qualities are not known.

The CDR3, cysteine through phenylalanine, is 13 amino acids long. Only CDR3 DNA is held: 39 bases, read in frame from base 1. The germline V gene (reference sequence) yields LNHDA for CDR1 and SQIVND for CDR2. At the junction V is shortened by 6 bases and J by 6 bases, with 12 bases in between. Overall study outcomes, separate from this receptor: The amount of clinical and demographic metadata varied by source and participant and was provided uncurated.

In the prospective study, participants were roughly 18 to 89 years old, resided in approximately 22 geographic areas of the United States, and were enrolled through a virtual design. In the prospective study, participants were assigned to cohorts based on the clinical history participants reported in a screening survey and a study questionnaire. Each participant in the prospective study had whole blood, serum and a nasopharyngeal or oropharyngeal swab collected by mobile phlebotomists. Prospective study participants could optionally give additional blood draws and questionnaires over an approximately two-month period. Before DNA extraction, blood samples from the prospective study were shipped at room temperature or frozen. TCRbeta CDR3 regions were amplified from genomic DNA by means of the immunoSEQ Assay, a bias-controlled multiplex PCR. In the authors' own workflow: The number of nucleated cells in each sample was estimated by amplification of reference gene primers within the assay. To quantify the absolute abundance of each unique TCRbeta CDR3 rearrangement, sequence reads were collapsed and filtered. For each sample, productive Simpson clonality was calculated by taking the square root of Simpson's diversity index across productive rearrangements. TCRdb's version of the immuneACCESS table is confined to in-frame rearrangements and falls short of the full clone set. An unresolved V gene accounts for under half of the shortfall where checked; the remainder is of unknown origin. V, J and clone size are taken as reported in that table, and D and trimming were inferred from the DNA itself. The sample contains some 250,000 clones, roughly 88% of them found a single time. Under 3% of the sample is held by the ten biggest clonotypes.

Rearrangement joined TRBV19 to TRBJ1-5, with no D gene named confidently. The sequenced sample consisted of PBMCs or T cells enriched from blood (not recorded which). The sequence was obtained from a woman between 40 and 55 years old with acute COVID-19. The CDR3 in this case is CASSLDDTQPQHF. The nucleotides are TGTGCCAGTAGCCTTGATGACACTCAGCCCCAGCATTTT.